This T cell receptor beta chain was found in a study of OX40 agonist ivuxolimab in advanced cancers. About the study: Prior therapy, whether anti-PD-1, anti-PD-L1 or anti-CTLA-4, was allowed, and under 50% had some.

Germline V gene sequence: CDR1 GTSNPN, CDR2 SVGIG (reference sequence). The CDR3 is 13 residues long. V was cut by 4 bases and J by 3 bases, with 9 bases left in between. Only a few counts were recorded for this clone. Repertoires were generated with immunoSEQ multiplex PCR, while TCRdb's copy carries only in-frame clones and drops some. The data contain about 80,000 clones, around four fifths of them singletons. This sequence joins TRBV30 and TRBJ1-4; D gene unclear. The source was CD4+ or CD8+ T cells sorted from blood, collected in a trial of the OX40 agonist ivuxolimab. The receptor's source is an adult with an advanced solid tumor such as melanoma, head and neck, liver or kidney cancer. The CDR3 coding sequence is TGTGCCTGGACCCCCGGCTCTAATGAAAAACTGTTTTTT. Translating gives CAWTPGSNEKLFF.